This record looks at one T cell receptor beta chain sequence and its context. The antigen is undetermined. This record belongs to a study of cytomegalovirus exposure and HLA in healthy donors. Regarding the study as a whole: CMV serostatus was the only recorded immune exposure for donors.

Primers for the PCR totalled 60 Vbeta and 13 Jbeta. Authors' data handling: Around 10 million of the approximately 80 million unique TCR beta chains counted in a later analysis were shared. Sequenced by immunoSEQ multiplex PCR; TCRdb stores in-frame clones only, minus some. That table gives V, J and clone size, and the DNA gave D and trimming. The sample lists roughly 110,000 clones; roughly 82% were seen once. Trimming took 1 base from V and 13 from J, leaving 13 bases between them. The CDR3 contains 12 residues. CDR1 is LGHNA and CDR2 is YNFKEQ in the germline V gene. Sequencing input: PBMCs. The receptor was isolated from a man aged 25-40 years in good health and CMV-seropositive. V is TRBV4-2 and J is TRBJ2-5; weak D call: TRBD2 (5 bases). The DNA for the CDR3 is TGTGCCAGCAGCCAAGTCACGGGGTCCCTGTACTTC. This codes for CASSQVTGSLYF.